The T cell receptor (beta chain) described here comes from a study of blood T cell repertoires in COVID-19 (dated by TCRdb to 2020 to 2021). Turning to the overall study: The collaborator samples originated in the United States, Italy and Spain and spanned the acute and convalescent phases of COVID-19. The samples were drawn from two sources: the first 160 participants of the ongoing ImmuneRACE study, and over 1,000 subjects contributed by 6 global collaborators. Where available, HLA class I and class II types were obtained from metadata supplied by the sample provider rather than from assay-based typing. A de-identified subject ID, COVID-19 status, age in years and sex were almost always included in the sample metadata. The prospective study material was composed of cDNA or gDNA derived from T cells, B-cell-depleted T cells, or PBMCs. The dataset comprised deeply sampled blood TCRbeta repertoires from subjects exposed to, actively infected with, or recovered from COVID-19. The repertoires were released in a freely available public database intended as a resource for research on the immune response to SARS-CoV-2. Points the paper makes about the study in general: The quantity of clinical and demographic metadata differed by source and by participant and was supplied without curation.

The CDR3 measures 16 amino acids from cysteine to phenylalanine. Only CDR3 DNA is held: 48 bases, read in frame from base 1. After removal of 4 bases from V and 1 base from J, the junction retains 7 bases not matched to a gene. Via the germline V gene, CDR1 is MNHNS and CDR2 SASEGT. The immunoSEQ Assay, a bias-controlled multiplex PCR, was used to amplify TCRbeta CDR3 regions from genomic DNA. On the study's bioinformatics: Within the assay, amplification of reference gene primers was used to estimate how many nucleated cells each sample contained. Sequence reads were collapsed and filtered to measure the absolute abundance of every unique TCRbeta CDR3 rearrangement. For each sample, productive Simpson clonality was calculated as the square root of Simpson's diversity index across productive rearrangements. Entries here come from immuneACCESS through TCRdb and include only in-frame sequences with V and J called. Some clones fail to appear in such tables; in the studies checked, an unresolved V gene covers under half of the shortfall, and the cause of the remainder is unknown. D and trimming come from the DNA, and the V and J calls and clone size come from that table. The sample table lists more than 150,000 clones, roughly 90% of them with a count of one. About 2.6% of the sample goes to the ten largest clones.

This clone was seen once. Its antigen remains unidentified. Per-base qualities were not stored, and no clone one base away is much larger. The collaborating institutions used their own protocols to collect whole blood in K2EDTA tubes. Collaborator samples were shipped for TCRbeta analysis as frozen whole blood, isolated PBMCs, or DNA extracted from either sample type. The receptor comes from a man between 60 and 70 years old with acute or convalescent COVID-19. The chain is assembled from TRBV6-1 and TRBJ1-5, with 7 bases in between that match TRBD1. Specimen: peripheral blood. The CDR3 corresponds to CASSGLGRGSNQPQHF. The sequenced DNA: TGTGCCAGCAGTGGGCTAGGCAGGGGGAGCAATCAGCCCCAGCATTTT.